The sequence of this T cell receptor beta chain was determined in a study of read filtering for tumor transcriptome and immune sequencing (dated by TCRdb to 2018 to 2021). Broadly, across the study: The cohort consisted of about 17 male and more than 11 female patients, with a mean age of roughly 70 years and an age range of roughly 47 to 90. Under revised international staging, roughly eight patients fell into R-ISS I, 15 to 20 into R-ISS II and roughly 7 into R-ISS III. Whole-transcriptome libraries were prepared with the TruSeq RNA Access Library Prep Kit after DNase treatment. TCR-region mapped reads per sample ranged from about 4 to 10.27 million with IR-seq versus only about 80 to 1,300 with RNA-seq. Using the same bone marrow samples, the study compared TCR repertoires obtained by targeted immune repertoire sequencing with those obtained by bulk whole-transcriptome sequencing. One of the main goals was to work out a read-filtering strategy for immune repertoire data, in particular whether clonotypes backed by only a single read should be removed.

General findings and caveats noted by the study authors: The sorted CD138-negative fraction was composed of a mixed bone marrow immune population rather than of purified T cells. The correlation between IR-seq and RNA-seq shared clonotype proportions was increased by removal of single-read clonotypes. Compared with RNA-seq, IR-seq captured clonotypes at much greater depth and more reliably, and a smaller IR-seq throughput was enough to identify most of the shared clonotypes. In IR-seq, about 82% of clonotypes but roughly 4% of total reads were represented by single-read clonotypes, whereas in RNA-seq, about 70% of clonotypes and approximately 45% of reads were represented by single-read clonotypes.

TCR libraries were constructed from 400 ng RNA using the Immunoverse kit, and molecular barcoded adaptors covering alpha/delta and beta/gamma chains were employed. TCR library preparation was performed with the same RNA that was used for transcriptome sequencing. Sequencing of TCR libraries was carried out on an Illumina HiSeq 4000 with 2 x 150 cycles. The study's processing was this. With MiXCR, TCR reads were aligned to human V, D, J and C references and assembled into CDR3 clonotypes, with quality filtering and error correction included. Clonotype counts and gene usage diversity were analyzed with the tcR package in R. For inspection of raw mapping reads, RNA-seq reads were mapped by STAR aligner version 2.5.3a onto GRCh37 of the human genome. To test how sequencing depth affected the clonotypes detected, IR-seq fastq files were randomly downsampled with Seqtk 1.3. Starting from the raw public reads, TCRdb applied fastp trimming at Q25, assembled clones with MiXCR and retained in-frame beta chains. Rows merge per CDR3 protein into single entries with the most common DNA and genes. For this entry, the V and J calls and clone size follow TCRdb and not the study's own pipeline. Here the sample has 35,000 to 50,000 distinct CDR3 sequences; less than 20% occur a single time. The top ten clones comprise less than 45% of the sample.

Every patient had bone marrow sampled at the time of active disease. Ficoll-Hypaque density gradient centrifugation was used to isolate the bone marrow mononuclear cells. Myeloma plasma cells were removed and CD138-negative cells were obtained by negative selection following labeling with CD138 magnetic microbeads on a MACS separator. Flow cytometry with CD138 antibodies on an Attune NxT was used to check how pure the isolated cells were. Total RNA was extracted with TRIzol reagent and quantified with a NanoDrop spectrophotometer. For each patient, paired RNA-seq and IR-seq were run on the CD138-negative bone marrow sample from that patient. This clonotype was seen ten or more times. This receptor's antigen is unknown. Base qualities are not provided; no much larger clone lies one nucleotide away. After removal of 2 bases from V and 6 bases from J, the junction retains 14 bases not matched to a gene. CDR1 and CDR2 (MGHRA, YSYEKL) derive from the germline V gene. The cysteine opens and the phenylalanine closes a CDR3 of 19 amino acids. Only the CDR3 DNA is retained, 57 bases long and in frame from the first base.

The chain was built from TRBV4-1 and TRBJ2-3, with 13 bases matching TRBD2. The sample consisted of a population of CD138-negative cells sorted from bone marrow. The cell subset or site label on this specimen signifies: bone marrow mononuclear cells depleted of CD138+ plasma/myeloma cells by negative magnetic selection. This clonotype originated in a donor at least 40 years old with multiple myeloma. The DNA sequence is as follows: TGCGCCAGCAGCCAACGAATTGGAAGGACTAGCGGGAGTAGTGATACGCAGTATTTT. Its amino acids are CASSQRIGRTSGSSDTQYF.